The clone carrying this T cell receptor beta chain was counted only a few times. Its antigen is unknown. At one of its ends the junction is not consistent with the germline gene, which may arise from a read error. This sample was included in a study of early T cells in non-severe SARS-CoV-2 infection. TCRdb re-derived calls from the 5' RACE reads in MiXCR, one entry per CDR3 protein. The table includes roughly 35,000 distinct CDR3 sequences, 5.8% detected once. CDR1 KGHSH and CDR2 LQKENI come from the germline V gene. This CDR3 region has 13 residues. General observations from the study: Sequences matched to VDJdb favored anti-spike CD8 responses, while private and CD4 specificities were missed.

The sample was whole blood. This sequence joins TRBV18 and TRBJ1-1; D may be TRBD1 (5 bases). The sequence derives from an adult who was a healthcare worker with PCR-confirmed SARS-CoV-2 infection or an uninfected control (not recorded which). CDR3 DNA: TGTGCCAGCTCACCAGGGCGGGGCGCTGAAGTTTTCTTT. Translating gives CASSPGRGAEVFF.